The entry that follows covers one T cell receptor (beta chain) sequence. The target antigen is unknown. The record originates from a study of CXCR3-negative and CXCR3-positive naive CD8 T cells. Study-level information: Each library held about 1.5 +/- 0.3 million TRB reads, around 150 million in total. Study-level findings and limits: A higher hydrophobicity marked the TRB CDR3s of CXCR3-positive naive cells versus CXCR3-negative naive cells.

Germline-derived CDR1 and CDR2 are MGHRA and YSYEKL. The CDR3 is made up of 12 amino acids. cDNA libraries for TRB were generated by 5' RACE incorporating UMI labels. TCRdb reanalyzed the 5' RACE reads and collapses them to one entry per CDR3 protein, without DNA. The sample is made up of roughly 80,000 distinct CDR3 sequences, and the top ten hold approximately 0.6% of it. The source is a human donor in good health. Some clones in this sample may be carry-over from other donors' samples. The rearrangement joins TRBV4-1 to TRBJ1-2; TCRdb outputs TRBD1, but without DNA this stays unchecked. The specimen sequenced was naive CXCR3+ CD8+ T cells from blood. Noted subset: CD45RO-CCR7+CD27+CD95- naive CD8+ T cells expressing CXCR3 (TNR3+). Here the CDR3 reads CASSHWDRDHTF.